This paragraph covers one TCR beta chain sequence. Antigen unknown. 13 Jbeta primers and 60 Vbeta primers were used for the PCR. Method: immunoSEQ multiplex PCR; TCRdb's copy keeps in-frame clones and lacks some. Altogether some 130,000 clones are present, almost 80% being singletons, with the ten largest covering around 1%. Germline lookup yields CDR1 SNHLY and CDR2 FYNNEI. V shed 1 base and J shed 4 bases, with 11 bases lying between them. The CDR3 is made up of 16 amino acids. The sample is drawn from a study of cytomegalovirus exposure and HLA in healthy donors. About the study: Earlier, about 179 million T cells were analyzed, and 90 million to 120 million unique TCR beta sequences were found among them. Study-level results: TCR beta chain V- and J-gene trimming was linked, in a later analysis, to a missense variant in DCLRE1C. Researchers catalogued approximately 160 TCR beta chains as cytomegalovirus-associated.

The origin of this receptor is a man aged 18-30 years in good health and CMV-seronegative. The sample taken for sequencing was PBMCs. This chain connects TRBV2 to TRBJ1-6, with D uncertain. The CDR3 region is CASSEGGLGYNSPLHF. CDR3 nucleotides: TGTGCCAGCAGTGAAGGAGGACTCGGGTATAATTCACCCCTCCACTTT.